This TCR beta chain was sequenced for a study of blood T cell repertoires in COVID-19. Across the whole study: The United States, Italy and Spain were the sources of the acute and convalescent COVID-19 samples. In each case, the material was cDNA or gDNA derived from T cells, B-cell-depleted T cells, or PBMCs.

The CDR3 runs 14 residues. Per the germline V gene, CDR1 is MGHRA and CDR2 is YSYEKL. Between the trimmed V and J ends, which lost 3 bases and 4 bases, there was a span of 10 bases. This clone was counted a single time. Authors' data handling: It was from reference gene primer amplification that nucleated cell counts were estimated. Produced via immunoSEQ multiplex PCR; TCRdb's table is partial and in-frame only. The DNA was the basis for D and trimming; V, J and clone size are from that table. The sample has tens of thousands of clones; roughly 88% are singletons. Sequencing input: peripheral blood. The origin of this receptor is a woman aged 40 to 50 with acute or convalescent COVID-19. The chain uses TRBV4-1 and TRBJ1-5; D is unresolved. CDR3 sequence: CASSQAAVNQPQHF. The CDR3 DNA reads TGCGCCAGCAGCCAGGCGGCAGTTAATCAGCCCCAGCATTTT.